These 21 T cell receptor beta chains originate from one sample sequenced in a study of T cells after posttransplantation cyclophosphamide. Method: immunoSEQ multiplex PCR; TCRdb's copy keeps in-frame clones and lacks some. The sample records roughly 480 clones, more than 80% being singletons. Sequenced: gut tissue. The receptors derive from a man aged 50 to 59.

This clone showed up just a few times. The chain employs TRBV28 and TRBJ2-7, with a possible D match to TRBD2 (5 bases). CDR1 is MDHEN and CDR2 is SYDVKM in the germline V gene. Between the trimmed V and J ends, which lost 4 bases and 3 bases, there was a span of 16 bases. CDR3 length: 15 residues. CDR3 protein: CASSSTPEGYYEQYF. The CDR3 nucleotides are TGTGCCAGCAGTTCTACCCCTGAGGGATACTACGAGCAGTACTTC.

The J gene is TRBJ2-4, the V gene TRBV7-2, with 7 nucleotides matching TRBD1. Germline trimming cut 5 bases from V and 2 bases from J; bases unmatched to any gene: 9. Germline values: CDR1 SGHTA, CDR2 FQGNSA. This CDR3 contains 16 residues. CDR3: CASSPRQGITKNIQYF. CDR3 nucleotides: TGTGCCAGCAGCCCACGACAGGGAATAACCAAAAACATTCAGTACTTC.

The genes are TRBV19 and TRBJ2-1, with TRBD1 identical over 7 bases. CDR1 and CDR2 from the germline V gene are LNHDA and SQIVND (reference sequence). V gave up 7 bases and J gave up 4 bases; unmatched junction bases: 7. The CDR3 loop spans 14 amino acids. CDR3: CASNKRQGYNEQFF. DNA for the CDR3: TGTGCCAGTAACAAGAGACAGGGTTACAATGAGCAGTTCTTC.

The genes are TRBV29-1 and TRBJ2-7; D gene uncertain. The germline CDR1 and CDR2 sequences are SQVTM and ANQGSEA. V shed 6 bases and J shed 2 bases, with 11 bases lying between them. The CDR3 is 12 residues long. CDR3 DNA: TGCAGCGTCTTAGCCAGAACCTACGAGCAGTACTTC. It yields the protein CSVLARTYEQYF.

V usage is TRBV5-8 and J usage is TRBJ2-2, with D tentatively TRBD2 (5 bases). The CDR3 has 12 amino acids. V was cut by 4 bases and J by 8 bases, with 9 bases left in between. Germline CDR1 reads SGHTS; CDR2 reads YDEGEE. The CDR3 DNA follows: TGTGCCAGCAGCCGCGCGGGTGGGGAGCTGTTTTTT. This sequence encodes CASSRAGGELFF.

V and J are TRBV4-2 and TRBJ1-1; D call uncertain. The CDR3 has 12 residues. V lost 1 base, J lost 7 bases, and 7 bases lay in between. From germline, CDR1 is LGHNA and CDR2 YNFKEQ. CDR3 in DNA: TGTGCCAGCAGCCAAGCGGGGTTTGAAGCTTTCTTT. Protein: CASSQAGFEAFF.

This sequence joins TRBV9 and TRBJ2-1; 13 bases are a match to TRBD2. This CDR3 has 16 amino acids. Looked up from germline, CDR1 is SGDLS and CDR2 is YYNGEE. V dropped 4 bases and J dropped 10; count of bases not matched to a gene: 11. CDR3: CASSLDVTSGGREQFF. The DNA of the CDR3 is TGTGCCAGCAGCTTGGACGTGACTAGCGGGGGGAGGGAGCAGTTCTTC.

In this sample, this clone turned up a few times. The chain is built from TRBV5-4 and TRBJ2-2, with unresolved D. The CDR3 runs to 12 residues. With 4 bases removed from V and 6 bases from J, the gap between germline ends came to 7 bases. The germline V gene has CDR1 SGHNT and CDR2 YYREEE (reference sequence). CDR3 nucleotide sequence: TGTGCCAGCAGCCTAGGCCCCGGGGAGCTGTTTTTT. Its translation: CASSLGPGELFF.

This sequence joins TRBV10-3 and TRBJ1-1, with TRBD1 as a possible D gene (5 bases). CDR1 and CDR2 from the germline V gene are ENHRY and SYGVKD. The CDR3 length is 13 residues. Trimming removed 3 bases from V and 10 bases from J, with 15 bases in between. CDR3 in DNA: TGTGCCATCAGTGATGCAGGGATCGAGCGAGCTTTCTTT. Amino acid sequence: CAISDAGIERAFF.

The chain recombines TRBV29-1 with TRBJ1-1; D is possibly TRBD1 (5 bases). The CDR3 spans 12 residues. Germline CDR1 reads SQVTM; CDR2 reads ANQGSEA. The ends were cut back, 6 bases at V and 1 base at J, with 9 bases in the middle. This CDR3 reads CSVVTGNTEAFF. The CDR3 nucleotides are TGCAGCGTGGTTACAGGGAACACTGAAGCTTTCTTT. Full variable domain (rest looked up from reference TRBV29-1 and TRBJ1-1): SAVISQKPSRDICQRGTSLTIQCQVDSQVTMMFWYRQQPGQSLTLIATANQGSEATYESGFVIDKFPISRPNLTFSTLTVSNMSPEDSSIYLCSVVTGNTEAFFGQGTRLTVV.

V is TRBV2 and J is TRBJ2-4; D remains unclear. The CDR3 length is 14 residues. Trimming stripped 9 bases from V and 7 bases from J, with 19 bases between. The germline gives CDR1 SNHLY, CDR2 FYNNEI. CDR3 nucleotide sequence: TGTGCCAGTCAGGCCCCGTTGGGTTTGAACATTCAGTACTTC. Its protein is CASQAPLGLNIQYF.

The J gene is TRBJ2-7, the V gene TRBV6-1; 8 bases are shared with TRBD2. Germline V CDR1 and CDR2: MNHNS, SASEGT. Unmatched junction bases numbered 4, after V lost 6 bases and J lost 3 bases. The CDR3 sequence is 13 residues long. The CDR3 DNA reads TGTGCCAGCAGGCCCGGGGGGGGCTACGAGCAGTACTTC. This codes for CASRPGGGYEQYF.

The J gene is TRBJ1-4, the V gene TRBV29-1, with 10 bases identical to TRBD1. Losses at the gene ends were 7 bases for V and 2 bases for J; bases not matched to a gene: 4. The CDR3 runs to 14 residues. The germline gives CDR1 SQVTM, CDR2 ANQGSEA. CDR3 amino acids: CSAGQGGTNEKLFF. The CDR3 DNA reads TGCAGCGCTGGACAGGGGGGCACTAATGAAAAACTGTTTTTT.

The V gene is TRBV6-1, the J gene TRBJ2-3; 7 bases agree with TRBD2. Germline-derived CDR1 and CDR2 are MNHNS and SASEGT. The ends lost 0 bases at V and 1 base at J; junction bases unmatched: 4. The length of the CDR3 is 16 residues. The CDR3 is CASSEARLAGTDTQYF. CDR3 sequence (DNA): TGTGCCAGCAGTGAAGCGAGACTAGCCGGCACAGATACGCAGTATTTT.

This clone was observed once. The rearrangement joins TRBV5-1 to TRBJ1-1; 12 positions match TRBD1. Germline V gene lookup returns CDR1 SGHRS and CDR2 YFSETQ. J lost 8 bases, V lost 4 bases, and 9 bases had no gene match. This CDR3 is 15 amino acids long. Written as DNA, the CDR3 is TGCGCCAGCAGCCCGGGACAGGGGGCGCGAGAAGAAGCTTTCTTT. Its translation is CASSPGQGAREEAFF. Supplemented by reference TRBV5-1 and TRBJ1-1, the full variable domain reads KAGVTQTPRYLIKTRGQQVTLSCSPISGHRSVSWYQQTPGQGLQFLFEYFSETQRNKGNFPGRFSGRQFSNSRSEMNVSTLELGDSALYLCASSPGQGAREEAFFGQGTRLTVV.

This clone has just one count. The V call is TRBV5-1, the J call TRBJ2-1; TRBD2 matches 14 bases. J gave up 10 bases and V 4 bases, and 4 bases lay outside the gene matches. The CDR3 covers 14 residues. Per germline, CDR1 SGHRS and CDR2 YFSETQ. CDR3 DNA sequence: TGCGCCAGCAGCGGGACTAGCGGGAGCCGGGAGCAGTTCTTC. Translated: CASSGTSGSREQFF.

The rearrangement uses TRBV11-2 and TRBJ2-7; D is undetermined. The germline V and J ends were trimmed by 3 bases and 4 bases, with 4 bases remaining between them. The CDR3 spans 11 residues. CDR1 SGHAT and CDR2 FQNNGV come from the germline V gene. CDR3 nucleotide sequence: TGTGCCAGCAGCTTTTATTACGAGCAGTACTTC. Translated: CASSFYYEQYF.

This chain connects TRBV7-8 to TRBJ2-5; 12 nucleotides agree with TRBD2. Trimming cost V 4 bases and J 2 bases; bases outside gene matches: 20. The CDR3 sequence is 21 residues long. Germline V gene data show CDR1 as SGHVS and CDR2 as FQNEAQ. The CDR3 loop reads CASSSLRTSGMPGLFQETQYF. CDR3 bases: TGTGCCAGCAGCTCCCTAAGGACTAGCGGGATGCCGGGACTCTTTCAAGAGACCCAGTACTTC.

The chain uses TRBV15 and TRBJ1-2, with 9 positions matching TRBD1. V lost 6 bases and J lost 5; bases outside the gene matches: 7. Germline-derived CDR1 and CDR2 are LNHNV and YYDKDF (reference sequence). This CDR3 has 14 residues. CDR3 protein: CATSRDRALYGYTF. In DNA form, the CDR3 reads TGTGCCACCAGTAGGGACAGGGCTCTTTATGGCTACACCTTC.

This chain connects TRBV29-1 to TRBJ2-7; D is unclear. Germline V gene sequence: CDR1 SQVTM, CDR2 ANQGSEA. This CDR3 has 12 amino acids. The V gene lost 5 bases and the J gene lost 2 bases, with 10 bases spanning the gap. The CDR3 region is CSVLADTYEQYF. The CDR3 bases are TGCAGCGTTTTGGCTGATACCTACGAGCAGTACTTC.

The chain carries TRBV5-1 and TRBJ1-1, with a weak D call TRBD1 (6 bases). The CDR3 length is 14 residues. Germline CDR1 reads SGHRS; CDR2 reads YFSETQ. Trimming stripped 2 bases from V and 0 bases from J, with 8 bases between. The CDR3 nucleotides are TGCGCCAGCAGCTTTCAGGGGATGAACACTGAAGCTTTCTTT. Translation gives CASSFQGMNTEAFF.